One sample yielded the 13 T cell receptor beta chains listed below, sequenced in a study of human T cells and chemical hapten exposure. Time point described: patch test 3, about 24 weeks after DPC sensitization. Treatment described: therapeutic diphenylcyclopropenone sensitization with weekly scalp DPC. Using its own MiXCR run on the RACE reads, TCRdb lists one record per CDR3 protein. The sample has over 65,000 distinct CDR3 sequences, over 8.5% seen once. The sample here was whole blood, taken in connection with sensitization to the hapten diphenylcyclopropenone (DPC). The source is a woman in her 50s with alopecia areata. Some clones in this sample may be carry-over from other donors' samples.

J is TRBJ2-7 and V is TRBV27; 7 bases fit TRBD2. There are 14 residues in the CDR3. Germline V gives CDR1 MNHEY, CDR2 SMNVEV (reference sequence). After removal of 6 bases from V and 5 bases from J, the junction contained 10 bases not matched to a gene. CDR3 bases: TGTGCCAGCAGCTTACGTAGCGGGCTGGACGAGCAGTACTTC. Translation: CASSLRSGLDEQYF.

In DNA, the CDR3 is TGCGCCAGCAGCTTGCCTGCGGGGGGCCAAGAGACCCAGTACTTC. It yields the protein CASSLPAGGQETQYF. The chain has TRBV5-1 and TRBJ2-5, with 8 bases aligning to TRBD2. This CDR3 is built from 15 residues. V lost 1 base to trimming and J lost 1 base; unmatched junction nucleotides: 3. Germline V gene sequence: CDR1 SGHRS, CDR2 YFSETQ.

The chain uses TRBV5-1 and TRBJ2-3; 8 bases agree with TRBD1. Germline V gene sequence: CDR1 SGHRS, CDR2 YFSETQ. This CDR3 contains 14 residues. With V trimmed by 3 bases and J by 6 bases, 6 bases remained unmatched. The CDR3 sequence: CASSSGQGSDTQYF. CDR3 coding DNA: TGCGCCAGCAGCTCCGGACAGGGATCGGATACGCAGTATTTT.

Ten or more counts support this clonotype. The chain links TRBV7-9 to TRBJ2-3; a possible D gene is TRBD2 (5 bases). CDR3 length equals 15 residues. From germline, CDR1 is SEHNR and CDR2 FQNEAQ (reference sequence). The V gene lost 4 bases and the J gene lost 5 bases, with 16 bases spanning the gap. This chain's CDR3 is CASSSTGEYRDTQYF. As DNA, the CDR3 is TGTGCCAGCAGCTCCACCGGGGAATATAGAGATACGCAGTATTTT.

This clonotype was recorded many times. V gene TRBV28 combines with J gene TRBJ1-2, with no clear D. This CDR3 has 14 amino acids. V shed 5 bases and J shed 4 bases, with 14 bases lying between them. The germline V gene encodes CDR1 MDHEN and CDR2 SYDVKM. In DNA form, the CDR3 reads TGTGCCAGCAGTCCCGCCGCTGCTAGCTATGGCTACACCTTC. Its protein is CASSPAAASYGYTF.

In this sample, this clonotype turned up once. V is TRBV9 and J is TRBJ2-6; 11 bases are shared with TRBD1. Germline V gene sequence: CDR1 SGDLS, CDR2 YYNGEE. This CDR3 has 19 residues. Unmatched junction bases numbered 12, after V lost 4 bases and J lost 3 bases. The CDR3 spells CASSSRPGQGAGGANVLTF. In nucleotides, the CDR3 is TGTGCCAGCAGCTCCCGACCTGGACAGGGGGCTGGTGGGGCCAACGTCCTGACTTTC.

This rearrangement joins TRBV28 to TRBJ2-7; D may be TRBD2 (6 bases). Trimming cost V 11 bases and J 3 bases, with 11 bases left between them. The CDR3 totals 11 residues. Germline-derived CDR1 and CDR2 are MDHEN and SYDVKM. CDR3 sequence reads: CAAGLGYEQYF. For the CDR3, the DNA is TGTGCCGCGGGACTGGGCTACGAGCAGTACTTC.

The V and J genes are TRBV5-8 and TRBJ1-1; 10 positions match TRBD1. This CDR3 comprises 19 residues. Losses at the gene ends were 7 bases for V and 0 bases for J; bases not matched to a gene: 18. Germline CDR1 reads SGHTS; CDR2 reads YDEGEE. DNA of the CDR3: TGTGCCAGCCCCCGACAGGGGGCGAGGTTCGCGGACCTGAACACTGAAGCTTTCTTT. Protein: CASPRQGARFADLNTEAFF.

This chain's CDR3 is CSARDPGAGYEQYF. CDR3 coding DNA: TGCAGTGCTAGAGATCCCGGGGCGGGGTACGAGCAGTACTTC. The chain is built from TRBV20-1 and TRBJ2-7; D possibly corresponds to TRBD2 (6 bases). Trimming pared 0 bases from V and 4 bases from J, leaving 13 bases between. CDR3 length equals 14 residues. CDR1 and CDR2 (germline): DFQATT, SNEGSKA (reference sequence).

The chain recombines TRBV20-1 with TRBJ1-6; D is undetermined. The V end lost 2 bases, the J end lost 4 bases, and 12 bases lay between the germline ends. CDR3 length: 15 residues. CDR1 and CDR2 from the germline V gene are DFQATT and SNEGSKA (reference sequence). The CDR3: CSARKDRGYNSPLHF. CDR3 DNA: TGCAGTGCTAGAAAGGACCGGGGATATAATTCACCCCTCCACTTT.

The chain has TRBV7-9 and TRBJ2-7; D call uncertain. V lost 5 bases to trimming and J lost 5 bases, with 10 bases between them. Germline CDR1 and CDR2: SEHNR and FQNEAQ (reference sequence). The CDR3 sequence is 12 residues long. This CDR3 is CASSQTFNEQYF. The CDR3 coding sequence is TGTGCCAGCAGCCAAACCTTCAACGAGCAGTACTTC.

This clonotype was observed many times. This rearrangement joins TRBV7-6 to TRBJ2-1; possible D gene TRBD1, 6 bases. Trimming shortened V by 7 bases and J by 4 bases, and 14 bases separated the two germline ends. Germline V lookup: CDR1 SGHVS, CDR2 FNYEAQ. The CDR3 runs to 14 residues. CDR3 in amino acids: CASTQDSFYNEQFF. The DNA of the CDR3 is TGTGCCAGCACCCAGGACAGCTTTTACAATGAGCAGTTCTTC.

This clonotype occurred once. A much larger clone differs by one base, so this may be a read error. The V call is TRBV6-2 or TRBV6-3, the J call TRBJ2-2; no reliable D call. The CDR3 consists of 12 residues. Germline CDR1 and CDR2: MNHEY and SVGEGT. The DNA for the CDR3 is TGTGCCAACAGTTTGGACACCGGGGAGCTGTTTTTT. This sequence encodes CANSLDTGELFF.